The clone carrying this T cell receptor (beta chain) showed up just a few times. Its antigen is unknown. V lost 8 bases and J 2 bases, leaving 12 bases between the germline ends. This CDR3 region has 13 residues. The germline CDR1 and CDR2 sequences are MNHEY and SMNVEV (reference sequence). In TCRdb, the reads were re-called with MiXCR into one record per CDR3 protein. Among about 830,000 distinct CDR3 sequences, approximately 30% were seen once, and the ten largest hold roughly 12%. The data derive from a study of T cell repertoires in cytomegalovirus infection. Whole-study context: Recently identified HLA-C-restricted and well-studied HLA-B-restricted CMV epitopes were used. Matching HLA type, along with CMV infection, was indicated by public TCR beta signatures. Findings and limits, study-wide: The study identified carriers of CMV plus the relevant HLA from cumulative public TCR beta family frequency. Clonotype analysis showed dominance of the ex vivo response by HLA-C-restricted CMV-specific TCR beta clonotypes.

This clonotype originated in a human donor in good health (CMV status not recorded). Some clones in this sample may be carry-over from other donors' samples. The sample in question was cultured CD8+ T cells from PBMCs, obtained from culture after CMV antigen stimulation. This chain connects TRBV27 to TRBJ1-1; D unclear. DNA for the CDR3: TGTGCCAGCCATTTGGCAGTAAACACTGAAGCTTTCTTT. It is translated as CASHLAVNTEAFF.